This TCR beta chain was retrieved from a study of blood T cell repertoires in COVID-19 (TCRdb year 2020). Turning to the overall study: Samples from collaborators originated in the United States, Italy and Spain and spanned both the acute and convalescent phases of COVID-19. Samples came from the ongoing ImmuneRACE study (first 160 participants) plus 1,254 subjects from 6 global collaborators. The repertoires were released in a freely available public database meant as a resource for research on the immune response to SARS-CoV-2. The material from the prospective study consisted of cDNA or gDNA derived from T cells, B-cell-depleted T cells, or PBMCs. The sample metadata nearly always contained a de-identified subject ID, COVID-19 status, age in years and sex. Subjects who had been exposed to COVID-19, were actively infected with it, or had recovered from it provided the deeply sampled blood TCRbeta repertoires that made up the dataset. Where HLA class I and class II types were available, the types were taken from metadata supplied by the sample provider, not from assay-based typing.

Details on this clone: Its antigen has not been determined. It has no much larger one-base neighbor in the sample; base qualities were not kept.

TCRbeta CDR3 regions were amplified from genomic DNA using the immunoSEQ Assay, a bias-controlled multiplex PCR. The study's processing was this. The number of nucleated cells in each sample was estimated by amplification of reference gene primers within the assay. To quantify the absolute abundance of each unique TCRbeta CDR3 rearrangement, sequence reads were collapsed and filtered. For each sample, productive Simpson clonality was calculated by taking the square root of Simpson's diversity index across productive rearrangements. TCRdb carries this immuneACCESS record with in-frame sequences only. Its versions omit some clonotypes, under half of them owing to an unresolved V gene in the studies checked, with the rest unexplained. V, J and clone size are those of that table, while D and trimming were read from the DNA. In this sample the table shows roughly 300,000 clones, about 86% of which occur a single time. Less than 15% of the sample is in the top ten clones.

V is pared back by 0 bases and J by 1 base, with 13 bases lying between the germline termini. CDR1 and CDR2 are drawn from the germline V gene: SGHRS, YFSETQ. The CDR3 measures 16 amino acids from cysteine to phenylalanine. Only the CDR3 part of the read is kept: 48 bases, read in frame from the first base. Broad study findings and their caveats: The amount of clinical and demographic metadata varied by source and participant and was provided uncurated.

In Seattle, one collaborating source enrolled patients while the infection was active and tracked those patients longitudinally over the course of disease. The collaborating institutions used their own protocols to collect whole blood in K2EDTA tubes. For TCRbeta analysis, collaborator samples were shipped as frozen whole blood, as isolated PBMCs, or as DNA extracted from either sample type. Sequenced: peripheral blood. The chain couples TRBV5-1 to TRBJ2-5, with the D gene not confidently named. The clonotype was recovered from a young woman with COVID-19, enrolled during active disease. The CDR3: CASSLVVGRLQETQYF. The DNA reads as follows: TGCGCCAGCAGCTTGGTCGTTGGCCGCCTCCAAGAGACCCAGTACTTC.